The 6 T cell receptor beta chains reported below all come from one sample, sequenced in a study of T-cell memory formation after mild COVID-19. MiXCR was run by TCRdb on the 5' RACE reads, yielding one entry per CDR3 protein. This table holds about 110,000 distinct CDR3 sequences, 15% to 20% found once. The specimen sequenced was PBMCs or a T cell subset sorted from them (not recorded which). These receptor sequences come from an adult woman who had mild COVID-19 (a few samples of this study predate the infection). Cell type and time point are not known.

The chain uses TRBV29-1 and TRBJ2-7; TRBD2 is a possible D gene (12 bases). V lost 7 bases to trimming and J lost 5 bases, with 33 bases between them. This CDR3 contains 18 residues. Germline CDR1 is SQVTM and CDR2 is ANQGSEA. The CDR3 DNA sequence: TGCAGCGCCGGACAGGGGGCCGGTGGGCTAGCGGGAGGGGACGAGCAGTACTTC. Its translation: CSAGQGAGGLAGGDEQYF.

The chain couples TRBV19 to TRBJ2-7; D uncertain. Germline V lookup: CDR1 LNHDA, CDR2 SQIVND (reference sequence). Trimming left V 11 bases short and J 6 bases short, with 20 bases between. The CDR3 length is 13 residues. As DNA, the CDR3 is TGTGCCGGGCTAGAAAGGGCGGTTTGCGAGCAGTACTTC. It encodes CAGLERAVCEQYF.

This clonotype turned up a few times. The rearrangement links TRBV29-1 to TRBJ2-3, with 7 bases aligning to TRBD2. The J segment lost 0 bases and the V segment lost 1 base, leaving 7 bases of the junction unmatched. Germline V lookup: CDR1 SQVTM, CDR2 ANQGSEA. The CDR3 is 16 residues long. This CDR3 reads CSVEGLADLSTDTQYF. CDR3 nucleotides: TGCAGCGTTGAAGGACTAGCAGACCTTAGCACAGATACGCAGTATTTT.

This chain uses TRBV24-1 with TRBJ2-2; D is undetermined. Per germline, CDR1 KGHDR and CDR2 SFDVKD. Trimming cost V 4 bases and J 6 bases, with 2 bases left between them. This CDR3 has 11 residues. CDR3 sequence (DNA): TGTGCCACCAGTGACTCCGGGGAGCTGTTTTTT. It codes for CATSDSGELFF.

In this sample, this clonotype turned up many times. This rearrangement joins TRBV29-1 to TRBJ1-1; possible D gene TRBD1, 5 bases. Trimming stripped 4 bases from V and 8 bases from J, with 11 bases between. Germline CDR1 is SQVTM and CDR2 is ANQGSEA. CDR3 length: 11 amino acids. The CDR3 region is CSVVWGIEAFF. As DNA, the CDR3 is TGCAGCGTTGTTTGGGGGATCGAAGCTTTCTTT.

The chain uses TRBV10-3 and TRBJ2-1, with 10 positions matching TRBD2. The CDR3 has 15 residues. Germline CDR1 ENHRY, CDR2 SYGVKD. J gave up 8 bases and V 6 bases, and 10 bases lay outside the gene matches. DNA for the CDR3: TGTGCCATCAGGGTACTAGCGGGGTGGAGGGATGAGCAGTTCTTC. It yields the protein CAIRVLAGWRDEQFF.